What follows describes a single TCR beta chain. These data come from a study of CD8+CD57+ T cells in acquired aplastic anemia. Background on the study: Recorded DNA amounts for sorted CD4+ and CD8+ cells had an average of approximately 2.9 ug.

According to the study, genomic DNA was the template for TCR beta VDJ and CDR3 profiling. TCRdb reanalysed the reads using MiXCR and keeps one entry per CDR3 protein. The data contain under 200,000 distinct CDR3 sequences, about 45% of them seen just once; the ten biggest clones take up 3.2%. An expansion of CD8+CD57+ cells by flow cytometry had been shown in patients chosen for sequencing. The CDR3 spans 12 residues. From germline, CDR1 is MGHDK and CDR2 SYGVNS. V lost 9 bases and J lost 8; bases outside the gene matches: 9. The receptor comes from a human donor with aplastic anemia. This chain links TRBV25-1 with TRBJ1-2; TRBD1 agrees at 7 bases. Sequenced material: sorted CD4+, CD8+, or CD8+CD57+ T cells (not recorded which) from PBMCs. The CDR3 reads CARSDRVEGYTF. The CDR3 bases are TGTGCCAGATCCGACAGGGTGGAAGGCTACACCTTC.